This TCR beta chain is from a study of sequential checkpoint blockade in melanoma. Treatment denoted: randomized to nivolumab then ipilimumab (arm A) or the reverse (arm B). Profiling relied on immunoSEQ multiplex PCR, and the TCRdb table lists in-frame clones only, not all of them. Of 11,000 to 15,000 clones listed, approximately 72% are singletons. Sequencing was performed on CD8+ T cells sorted from blood (inferred from file names), taken from a patient given nivolumab and ipilimumab in sequence. The receptor was derived from a human donor with melanoma.

This CDR3 is CASSLSGDLAYEQYF. The CDR3 DNA sequence: TGTGCCAGCAGCTTGTCCGGAGACCTCGCCTACGAGCAGTACTTC. V gene TRBV5-6 combines with J gene TRBJ2-5, with no clear D. The closer fit of TRBJ2-7 to the DNA end suggests the J call may be wrong. There are 15 residues in the CDR3. Per the germline V gene, CDR1 is SGHDT and CDR2 is YYEEEE.